This TCR beta chain is from a study of blood T cell repertoires in COVID-19. Study in general: Sites across the United States, Italy and Spain contributed samples from acute and convalescent COVID-19.

Assay used: immunoSEQ multiplex PCR; TCRdb lists only in-frame clones, some missing. The table records about 70,000 clones, roughly 86% of them present only once. Trimming removed 8 bases from V and 9 bases from J; junction bases left unmatched: 12. The CDR3 contains 13 residues. From germline, CDR1 is ENHRY and CDR2 SYGVKD. The TCR was taken from a man aged 65-85 years with active COVID-19. The chain links TRBV10-3 to TRBJ2-5, with 7 bases aligning to TRBD1. Specimen: peripheral blood. In DNA form, the CDR3 reads TGTGCCATCGCCGAGGGACAGCTCGGGGCCCAGTACTTC. Protein sequence: CAIAEGQLGAQYF.